The T cell receptor (beta chain) described here comes from a study of Graves' ophthalmopathy and Graves' hyperthyroidism. V gave up 8 bases and J gave up 1 base; unmatched junction bases: 14. Looked up from germline, CDR1 is MDHEN and CDR2 is SYDVKM. The CDR3 is 16 residues long. Amplified TCR beta CDR3 regions were obtained using RNA transcripts as template. The authors performed first-round RT-PCR with HTBI primers and then a second-round multiplex PCR. Using its own MiXCR run on the multiplex PCR reads, TCRdb lists one record per CDR3 protein. The table shows roughly 230,000 distinct CDR3 sequences, with approximately 21% occurring only once. The study enrolled ophthalmopathy donors with moderate-to-severe activity, CAS ≥3, NOSPECS ≥4 and duration under 3 months. In this cohort, patients with other autoimmune diseases, uncontrolled infections, pregnancy or lactation were excluded. This clonotype was picked up many times. Its antigen is still unknown.

General observations from the study: Sensitivity of 85% to 90% and specificity of less than 82% were achieved when a 13-signature model separated ophthalmopathy from stable hyperthyroidism. The model achieved 55% to 71% sensitivity and 72.22% specificity for ophthalmopathy progression.

Sequences were obtained from peripheral blood. V and J are TRBV28 and TRBJ2-7, with 7 bases matching TRBD2. The clonotype was recovered from a woman between 50 and 59 years old with Graves' ophthalmopathy. The CDR3 region has the DNA TGTGCCAGCTTCCCGGGCGGGAGAGGGCCTTCCTACGAGCAGTACTTC. Translation gives CASFPGGRGPSYEQYF.